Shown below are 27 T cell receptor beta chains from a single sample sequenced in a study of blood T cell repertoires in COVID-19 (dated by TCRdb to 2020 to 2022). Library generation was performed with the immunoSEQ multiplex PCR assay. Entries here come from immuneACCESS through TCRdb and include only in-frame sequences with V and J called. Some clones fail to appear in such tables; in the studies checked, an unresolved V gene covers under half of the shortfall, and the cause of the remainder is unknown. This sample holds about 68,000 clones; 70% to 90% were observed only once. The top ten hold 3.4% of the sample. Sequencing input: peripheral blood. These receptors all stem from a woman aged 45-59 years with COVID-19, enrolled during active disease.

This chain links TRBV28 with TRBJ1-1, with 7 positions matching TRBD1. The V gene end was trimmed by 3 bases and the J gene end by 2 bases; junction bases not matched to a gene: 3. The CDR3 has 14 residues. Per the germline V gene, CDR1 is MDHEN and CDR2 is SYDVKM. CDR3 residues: CASSFQGGNTEAFF. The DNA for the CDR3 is TGTGCCAGCAGTTTCCAGGGGGGAAACACTGAAGCTTTCTTT.

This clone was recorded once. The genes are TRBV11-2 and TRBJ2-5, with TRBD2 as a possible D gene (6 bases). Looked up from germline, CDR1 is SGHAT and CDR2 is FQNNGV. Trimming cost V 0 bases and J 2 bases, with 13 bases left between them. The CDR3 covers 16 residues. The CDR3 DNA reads TGTGCCAGCAGCTTAGATGGTGGAGGGAGGCAAGAGACCCAGTACTTC. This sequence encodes CASSLDGGGRQETQYF.

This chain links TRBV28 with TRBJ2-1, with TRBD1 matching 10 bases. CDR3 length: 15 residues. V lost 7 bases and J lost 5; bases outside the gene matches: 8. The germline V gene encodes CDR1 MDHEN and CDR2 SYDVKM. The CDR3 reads CASIYRTGGNNEQFF. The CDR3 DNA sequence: TGTGCCAGCATCTACCGGACAGGGGGAAACAATGAGCAGTTCTTC.

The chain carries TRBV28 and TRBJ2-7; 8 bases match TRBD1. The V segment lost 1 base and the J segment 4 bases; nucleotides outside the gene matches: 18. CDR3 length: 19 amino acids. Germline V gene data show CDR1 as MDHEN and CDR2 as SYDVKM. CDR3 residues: CASSLLNLRTRTGWYEQYF. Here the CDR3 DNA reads TGTGCCAGCAGTTTATTGAATCTAAGAACGCGGACAGGGTGGTACGAGCAGTACTTC.

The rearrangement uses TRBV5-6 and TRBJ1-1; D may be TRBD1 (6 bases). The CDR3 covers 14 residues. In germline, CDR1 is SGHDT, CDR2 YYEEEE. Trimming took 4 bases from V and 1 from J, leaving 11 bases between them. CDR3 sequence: CASSPLQGNTEAFF. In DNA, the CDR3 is TGTGCCAGCAGCCCCTTACAGGGGAACACTGAAGCTTTCTTT.

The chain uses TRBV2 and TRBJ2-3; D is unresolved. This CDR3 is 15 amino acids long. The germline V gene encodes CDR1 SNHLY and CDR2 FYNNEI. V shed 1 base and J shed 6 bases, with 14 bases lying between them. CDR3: CASSEDRAPSDTQYF. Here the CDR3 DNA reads TGTGCCAGCAGTGAAGACAGAGCCCCCTCCGATACGCAGTATTTT.

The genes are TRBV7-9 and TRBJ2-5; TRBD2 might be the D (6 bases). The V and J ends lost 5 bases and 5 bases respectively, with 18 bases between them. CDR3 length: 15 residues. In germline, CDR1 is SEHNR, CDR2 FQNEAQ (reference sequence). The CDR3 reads CASSLPASDSETQYF. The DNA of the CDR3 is TGTGCCAGCAGCCTCCCGGCTAGCGATAGTGAGACCCAGTACTTC.

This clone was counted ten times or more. The CDR3 loop is CASTPATLKTQYF. The DNA for the CDR3 is TGTGCCAGCACCCCCGCGACTCTAAAGACCCAGTACTTC. V and J are TRBV28 and TRBJ2-5; no firm D call. The CDR3 has 13 residues. CDR1 is MDHEN and CDR2 is SYDVKM in the germline V gene. The V and J ends lost 7 bases and 6 bases respectively, with 15 bases between them.

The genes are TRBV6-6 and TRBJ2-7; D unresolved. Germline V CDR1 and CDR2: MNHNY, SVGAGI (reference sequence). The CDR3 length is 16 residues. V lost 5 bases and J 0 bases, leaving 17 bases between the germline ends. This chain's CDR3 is CASSASFPRTSYEQYF. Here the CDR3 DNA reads TGTGCCAGCAGTGCTAGTTTCCCTCGAACCTCCTACGAGCAGTACTTC.

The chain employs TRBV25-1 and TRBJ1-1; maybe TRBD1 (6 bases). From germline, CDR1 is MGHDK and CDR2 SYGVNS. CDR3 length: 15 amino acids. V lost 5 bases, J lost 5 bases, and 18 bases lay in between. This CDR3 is CASSPQGQAKTEAFF. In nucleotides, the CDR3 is TGTGCCAGCAGTCCACAGGGTCAGGCGAAGACTGAAGCTTTCTTT.

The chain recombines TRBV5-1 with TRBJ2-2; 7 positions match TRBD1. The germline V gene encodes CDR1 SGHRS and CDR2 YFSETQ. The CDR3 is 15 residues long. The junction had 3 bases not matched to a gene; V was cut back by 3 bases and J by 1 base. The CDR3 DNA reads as TGCGCCAGCAGCTCGCAGGGGGAGAACACCGGGGAGCTGTTTTTT. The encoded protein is CASSSQGENTGELFF. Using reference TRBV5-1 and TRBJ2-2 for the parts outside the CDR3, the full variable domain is KAGVTQTPRYLIKTRGQQVTLSCSPISGHRSVSWYQQTPGQGLQFLFEYFSETQRNKGNFPGRFSGRQFSNSRSEMNVSTLELGDSALYLCASSSQGENTGELFFGEGSRLTVL.

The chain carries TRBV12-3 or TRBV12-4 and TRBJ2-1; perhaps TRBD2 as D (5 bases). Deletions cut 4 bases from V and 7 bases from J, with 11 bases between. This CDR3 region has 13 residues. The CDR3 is CASSSRTGNEQFF. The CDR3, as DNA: TGTGCCAGCAGTTCCAGGACTGGGAATGAGCAGTTCTTC.

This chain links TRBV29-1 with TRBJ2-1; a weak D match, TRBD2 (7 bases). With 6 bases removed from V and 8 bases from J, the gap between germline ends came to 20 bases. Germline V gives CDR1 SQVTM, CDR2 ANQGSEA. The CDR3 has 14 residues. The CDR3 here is CSVPGGGSIYEQFF. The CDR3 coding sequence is TGCAGCGTGCCCGGGGGCGGGAGTATCTATGAGCAGTTCTTC.

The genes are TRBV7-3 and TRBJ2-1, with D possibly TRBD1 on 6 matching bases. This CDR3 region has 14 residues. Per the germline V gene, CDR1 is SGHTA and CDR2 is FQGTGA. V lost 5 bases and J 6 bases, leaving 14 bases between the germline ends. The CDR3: CASSPSQGTNEQFF. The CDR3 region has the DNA TGTGCCAGCAGCCCCTCTCAGGGGACCAATGAGCAGTTCTTC.

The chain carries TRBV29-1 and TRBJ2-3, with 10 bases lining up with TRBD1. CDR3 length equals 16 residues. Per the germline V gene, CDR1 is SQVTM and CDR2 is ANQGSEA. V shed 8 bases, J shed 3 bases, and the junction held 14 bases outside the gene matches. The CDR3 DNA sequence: TGCAGCCACCTTTCCCTCAGGGGACAGGGGACAGATACGCAGTATTTT. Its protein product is CSHLSLRGQGTDTQYF.

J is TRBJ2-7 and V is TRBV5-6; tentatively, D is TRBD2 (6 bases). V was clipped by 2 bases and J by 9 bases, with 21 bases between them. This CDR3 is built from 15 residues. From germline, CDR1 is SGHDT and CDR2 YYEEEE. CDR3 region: CASSLNLAYRNGQYF. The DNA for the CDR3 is TGTGCCAGCAGCTTAAACCTAGCGTACCGTAACGGGCAGTACTTC.

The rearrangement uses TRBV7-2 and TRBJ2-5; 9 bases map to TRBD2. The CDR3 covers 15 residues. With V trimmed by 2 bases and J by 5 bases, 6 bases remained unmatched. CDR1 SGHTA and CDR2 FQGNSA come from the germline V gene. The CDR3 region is CASSLLAGGSETQYF. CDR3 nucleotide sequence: TGTGCCAGCAGCTTATTGGCGGGAGGGAGCGAGACCCAGTACTTC.

CDR3 coding DNA: TGTGCCAGCAGCTTAGATCCTAGGTTGGGGGGAGGGTACTATGGCTACACCTTC. Encoded protein: CASSLDPRLGGGYYGYTF. This chain joins TRBV7-2 and TRBJ1-2; D is possibly TRBD1 (5 bases). CDR1 and CDR2 (germline): SGHTA, FQGNSA. The CDR3 has 18 amino acids. V lost 1 base and J lost 3, with 21 bases in between.

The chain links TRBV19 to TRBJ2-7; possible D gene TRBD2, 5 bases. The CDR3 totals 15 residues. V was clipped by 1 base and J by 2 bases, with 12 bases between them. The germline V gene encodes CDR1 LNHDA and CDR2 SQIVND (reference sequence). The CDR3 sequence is CASSIVDSGTYEQYF. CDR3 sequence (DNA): TGTGCCAGTAGTATAGTGGATTCCGGGACCTACGAGCAGTACTTC.

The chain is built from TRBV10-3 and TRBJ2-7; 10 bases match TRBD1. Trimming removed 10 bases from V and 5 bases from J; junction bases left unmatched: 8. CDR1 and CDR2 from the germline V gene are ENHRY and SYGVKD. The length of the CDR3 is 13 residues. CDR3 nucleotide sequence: TGTGCCACCGGGACAGGGGCCCGGAACGAGCAGTACTTC. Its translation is CATGTGARNEQYF.

The CDR3 is CASSWSGRAVRSYNEQFF. The CDR3 coding sequence is TGCGCCAGCAGCTGGAGCGGGAGGGCAGTTAGGTCCTACAATGAGCAGTTCTTC. V and J are TRBV5-1 and TRBJ2-1; 10 bases agree with TRBD2. The CDR3 has 18 amino acids. V lost 3 bases and J lost 1; bases outside the gene matches: 10. The germline V gene has CDR1 SGHRS and CDR2 YFSETQ.

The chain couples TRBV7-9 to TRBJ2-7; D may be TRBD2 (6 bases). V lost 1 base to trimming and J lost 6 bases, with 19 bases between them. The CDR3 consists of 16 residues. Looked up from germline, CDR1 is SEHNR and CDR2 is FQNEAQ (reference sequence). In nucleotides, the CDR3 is TGTGCCAGCAGCTTAGATCCCGGGACTTCGACCCTCGAGCAGTACTTC. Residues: CASSLDPGTSTLEQYF.

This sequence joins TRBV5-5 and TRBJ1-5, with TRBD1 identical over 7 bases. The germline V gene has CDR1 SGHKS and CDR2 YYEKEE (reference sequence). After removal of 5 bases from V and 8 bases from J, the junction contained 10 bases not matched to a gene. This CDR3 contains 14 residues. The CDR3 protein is CASSSGRGLEPQHF. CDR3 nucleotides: TGTGCCAGCAGTTCAGGAAGGGGGCTGGAGCCCCAGCATTTT.

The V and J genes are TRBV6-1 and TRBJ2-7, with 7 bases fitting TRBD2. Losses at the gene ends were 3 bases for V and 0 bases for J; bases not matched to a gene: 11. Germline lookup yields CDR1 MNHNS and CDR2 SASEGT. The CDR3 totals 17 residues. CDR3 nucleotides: TGTGCCAGCAGTGACCCGCAGGGCGGCGGGAGCTCCTACGAGCAGTACTTC. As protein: CASSDPQGGGSSYEQYF.

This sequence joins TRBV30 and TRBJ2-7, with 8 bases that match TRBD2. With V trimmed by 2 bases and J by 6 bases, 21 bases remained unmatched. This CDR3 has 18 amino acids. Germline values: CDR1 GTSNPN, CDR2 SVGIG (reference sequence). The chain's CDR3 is CAWSKPPRGSGKRTEQYF. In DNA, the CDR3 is TGTGCCTGGAGTAAACCCCCCAGGGGTAGCGGGAAGAGAACCGAGCAGTACTTC.

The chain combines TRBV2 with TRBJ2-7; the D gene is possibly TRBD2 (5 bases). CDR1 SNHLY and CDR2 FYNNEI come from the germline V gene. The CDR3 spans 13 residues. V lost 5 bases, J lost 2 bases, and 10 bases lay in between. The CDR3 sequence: CASSYGKAYEQYF. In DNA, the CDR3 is TGTGCCAGCAGTTACGGGAAGGCCTACGAGCAGTACTTC.

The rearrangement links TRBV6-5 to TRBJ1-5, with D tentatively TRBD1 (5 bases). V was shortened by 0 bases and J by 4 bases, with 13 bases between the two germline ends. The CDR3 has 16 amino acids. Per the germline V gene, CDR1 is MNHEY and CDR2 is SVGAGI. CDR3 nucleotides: TGTGCCAGCAGTTACTCGGGTGTGGGGGGGAATCAGCCCCAGCATTTT. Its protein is CASSYSGVGGNQPQHF.